The T cell receptor beta chain under discussion was sequenced for a study of T-cell memory formation after mild COVID-19. This clonotype has at least ten counts. There are 13 residues in the CDR3. Germline assignment: CDR1 SQVTM and CDR2 ANQGSEA. The ends were cut back, 7 bases at V and 0 bases at J, with 13 bases in the middle. TCRdb reanalysed the 5' RACE reads using MiXCR and keeps one entry per CDR3 protein. Here the sample spans around 320,000 distinct CDR3 sequences, 15% to 20% being singletons. Sequencing input: PBMCs or a T cell subset sorted from them (not recorded which). The rearrangement uses TRBV29-1 and TRBJ2-7; a possible D gene is TRBD2 (7 bases). The sequence was collected from a man aged 18 to 35 who had mild COVID-19 (a few samples of this study predate the infection). Cell type and time point are not known. The CDR3 bases are TGCAGCGCCCAAGGGGGGGGCTCCTACGAGCAGTACTTC. The encoded protein is CSAQGGGSYEQYF.